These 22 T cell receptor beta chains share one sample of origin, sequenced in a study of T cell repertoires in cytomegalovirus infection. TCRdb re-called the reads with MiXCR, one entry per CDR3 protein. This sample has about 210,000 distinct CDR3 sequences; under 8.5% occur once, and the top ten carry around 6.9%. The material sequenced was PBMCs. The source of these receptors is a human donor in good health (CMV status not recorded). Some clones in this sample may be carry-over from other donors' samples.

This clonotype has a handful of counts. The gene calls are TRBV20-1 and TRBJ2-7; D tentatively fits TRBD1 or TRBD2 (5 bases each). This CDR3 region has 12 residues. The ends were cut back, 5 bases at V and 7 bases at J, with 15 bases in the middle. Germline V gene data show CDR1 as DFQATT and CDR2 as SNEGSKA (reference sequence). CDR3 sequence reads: CSAAPGPGEQYF. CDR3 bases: TGCAGTGCTGCCCCGGGGCCAGGGGAGCAGTACTTC.

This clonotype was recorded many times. CDR3 amino acids: CASSLGPPTATNTEAFF. In DNA form, the CDR3 reads TGTGCCAGCAGCTTAGGGCCCCCCACGGCAACGAACACTGAAGCTTTCTTT. The chain links TRBV5-4 to TRBJ1-1; no reliable D call. The CDR3 loop spans 17 amino acids. Trimming stripped 2 bases from V and 1 base from J, with 18 bases between. Germline values: CDR1 SGHNT, CDR2 YYREEE (reference sequence).

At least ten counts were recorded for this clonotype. The CDR3 protein is CSVGGGTEGELFF. The CDR3 DNA reads as TGCAGCGTTGGAGGGGGCACTGAGGGGGAGCTGTTTTTT. The chain employs TRBV29-1 and TRBJ2-2; TRBD1 agrees at 7 bases. J was trimmed by 8 bases and V by 4 bases; bases with no gene match: 7. This CDR3 region has 13 residues. The germline V gene has CDR1 SQVTM and CDR2 ANQGSEA.

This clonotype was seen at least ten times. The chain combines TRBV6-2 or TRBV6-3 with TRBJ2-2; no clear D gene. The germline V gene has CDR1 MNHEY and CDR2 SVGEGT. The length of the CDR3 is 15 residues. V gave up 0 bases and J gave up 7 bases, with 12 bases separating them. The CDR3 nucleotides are TGTGCCAGCAGTTACTCATGGGTTCGAATCGGGGAGCTGTTTTTT. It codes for CASSYSWVRIGELFF.

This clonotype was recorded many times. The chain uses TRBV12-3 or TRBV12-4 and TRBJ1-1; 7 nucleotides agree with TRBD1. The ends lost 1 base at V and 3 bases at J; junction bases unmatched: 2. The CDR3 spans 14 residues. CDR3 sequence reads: CASSLGRGYTEAFF. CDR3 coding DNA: TGTGCCAGCAGTTTAGGCAGGGGGTACACTGAAGCTTTCTTT.

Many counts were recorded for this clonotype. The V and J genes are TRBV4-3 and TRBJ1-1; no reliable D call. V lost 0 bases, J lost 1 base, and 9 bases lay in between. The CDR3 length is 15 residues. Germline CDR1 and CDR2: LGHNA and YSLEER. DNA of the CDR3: TGCGCCAGCAGCCAAGATAGACGGGCGAACACTGAAGCTTTCTTT. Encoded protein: CASSQDRRANTEAFF.

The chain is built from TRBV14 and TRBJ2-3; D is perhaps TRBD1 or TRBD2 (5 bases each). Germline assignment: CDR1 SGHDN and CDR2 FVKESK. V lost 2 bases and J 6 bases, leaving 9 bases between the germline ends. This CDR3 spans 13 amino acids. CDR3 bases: TGTGCCAGCAGCCAATCCGGGGCGGATACGCAGTATTTT. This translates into CASSQSGADTQYF.

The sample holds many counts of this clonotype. The DNA for the CDR3 is TGTGCCAGCACTCTATTGGGGAGGGGCACTGAAGCTTTCTTT. It codes for CASTLLGRGTEAFF. This chain joins TRBV12-3 or TRBV12-4 and TRBJ1-1, with D tentatively TRBD1 (5 bases). V was cut by 7 bases and J by 4 bases, with 16 bases left in between. There are 14 residues in the CDR3.

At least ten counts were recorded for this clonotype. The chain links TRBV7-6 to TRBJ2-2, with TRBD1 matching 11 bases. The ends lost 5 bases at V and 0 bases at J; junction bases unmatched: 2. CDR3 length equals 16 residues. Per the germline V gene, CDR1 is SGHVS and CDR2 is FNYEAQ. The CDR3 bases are TGTGCCAGCAGCAGGACAGGGGGCTCGAACACCGGGGAGCTGTTTTTT. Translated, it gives CASSRTGGSNTGELFF.

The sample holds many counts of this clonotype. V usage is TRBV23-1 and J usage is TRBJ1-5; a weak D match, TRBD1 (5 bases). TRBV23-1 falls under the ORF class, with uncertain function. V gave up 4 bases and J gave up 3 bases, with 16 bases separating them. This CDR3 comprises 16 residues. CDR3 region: CASSPALRQPNQPQHF. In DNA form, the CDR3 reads TGCGCCAGCAGTCCCGCCCTTCGACAGCCCAATCAGCCCCAGCATTTT.

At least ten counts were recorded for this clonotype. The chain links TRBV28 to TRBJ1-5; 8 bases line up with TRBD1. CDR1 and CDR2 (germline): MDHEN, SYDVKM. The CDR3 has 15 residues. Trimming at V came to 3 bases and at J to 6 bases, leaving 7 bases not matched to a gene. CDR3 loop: CASSFPGGGSQPQHF. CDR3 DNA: TGTGCCAGCAGTTTCCCAGGGGGCGGGAGTCAGCCCCAGCATTTT.

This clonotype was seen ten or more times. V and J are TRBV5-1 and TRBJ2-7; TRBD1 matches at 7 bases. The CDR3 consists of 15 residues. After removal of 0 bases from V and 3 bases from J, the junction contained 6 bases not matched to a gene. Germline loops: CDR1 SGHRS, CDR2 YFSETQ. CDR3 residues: CASSLAGTVLYEQYF. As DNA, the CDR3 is TGCGCCAGCAGCTTGGCCGGGACAGTACTCTACGAGCAGTACTTC.

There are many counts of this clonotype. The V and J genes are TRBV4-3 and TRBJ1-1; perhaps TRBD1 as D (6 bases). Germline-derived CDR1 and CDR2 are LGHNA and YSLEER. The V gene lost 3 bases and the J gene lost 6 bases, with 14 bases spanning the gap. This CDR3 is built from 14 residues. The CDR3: CASSQQGGHSEAFF. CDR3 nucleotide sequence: TGCGCCAGCAGCCAGCAAGGGGGGCACTCTGAAGCTTTCTTT.

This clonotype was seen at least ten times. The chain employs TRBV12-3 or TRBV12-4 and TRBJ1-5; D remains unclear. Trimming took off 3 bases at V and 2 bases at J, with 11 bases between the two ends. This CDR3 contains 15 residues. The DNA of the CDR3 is TGTGCCAGCAGTTTGGAGGGTATGGGCAATCAGCCCCAGCATTTT. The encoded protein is CASSLEGMGNQPQHF.

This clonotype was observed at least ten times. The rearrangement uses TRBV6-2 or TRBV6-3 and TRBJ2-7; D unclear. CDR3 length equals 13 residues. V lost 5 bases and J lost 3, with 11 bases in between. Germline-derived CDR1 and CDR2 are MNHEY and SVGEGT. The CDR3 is CASSLNIGYEQYF. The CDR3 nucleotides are TGTGCCAGCAGTCTAAACATCGGCTACGAGCAGTACTTC.

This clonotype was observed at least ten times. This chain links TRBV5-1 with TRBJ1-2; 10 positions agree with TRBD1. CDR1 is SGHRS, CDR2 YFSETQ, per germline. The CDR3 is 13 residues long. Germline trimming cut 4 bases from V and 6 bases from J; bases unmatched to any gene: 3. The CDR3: CASSQTGGDGYTF. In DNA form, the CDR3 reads TGCGCCAGCAGCCAGACAGGGGGCGATGGCTACACCTTC.

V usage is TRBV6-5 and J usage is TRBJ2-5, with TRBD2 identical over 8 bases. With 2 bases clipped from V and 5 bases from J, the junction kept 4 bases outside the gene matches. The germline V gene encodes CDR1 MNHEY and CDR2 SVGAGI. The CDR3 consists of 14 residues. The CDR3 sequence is CASSYSGGRETQYF. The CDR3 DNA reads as TGTGCCAGCAGTTACAGCGGGGGCAGGGAGACCCAGTACTTC.

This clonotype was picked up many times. In DNA form, the CDR3 reads TGTGCCAGCGTGGGGGGTGGCAAAAACATTCAGTACTTC. Protein sequence: CASVGGGKNIQYF. V and J are TRBV6-6 and TRBJ2-4, with D possibly TRBD2 on 6 matching bases. The CDR3 covers 13 residues. Germline assignment: CDR1 MNHNY and CDR2 SVGAGI (reference sequence). V was shortened by 8 bases and J by 3 bases, with 11 bases between the two germline ends.

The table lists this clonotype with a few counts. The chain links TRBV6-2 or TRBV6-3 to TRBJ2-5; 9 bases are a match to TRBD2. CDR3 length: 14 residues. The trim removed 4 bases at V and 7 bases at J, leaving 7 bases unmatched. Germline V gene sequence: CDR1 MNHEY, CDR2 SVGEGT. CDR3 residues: CASSSLAGLGTQYF. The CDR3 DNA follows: TGTGCCAGCAGTTCACTAGCGGGCCTTGGGACCCAGTACTTC.

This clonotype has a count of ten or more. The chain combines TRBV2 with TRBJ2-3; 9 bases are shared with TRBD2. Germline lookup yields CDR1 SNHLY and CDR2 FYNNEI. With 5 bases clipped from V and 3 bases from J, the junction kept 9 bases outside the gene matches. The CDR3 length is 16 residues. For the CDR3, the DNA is TGTGCCAGCAGTTCTGTTGGCGGGGGGGCAACAGATACGCAGTATTTT. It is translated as CASSSVGGGATDTQYF.

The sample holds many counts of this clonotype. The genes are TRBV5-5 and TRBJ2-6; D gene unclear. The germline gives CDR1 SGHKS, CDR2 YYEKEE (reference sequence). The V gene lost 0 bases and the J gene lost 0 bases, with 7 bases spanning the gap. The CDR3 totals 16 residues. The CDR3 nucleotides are TGTGCCAGCAGCTTGGCCCCAAGCTCTGGGGCCAACGTCCTGACTTTC. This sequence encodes CASSLAPSSGANVLTF.

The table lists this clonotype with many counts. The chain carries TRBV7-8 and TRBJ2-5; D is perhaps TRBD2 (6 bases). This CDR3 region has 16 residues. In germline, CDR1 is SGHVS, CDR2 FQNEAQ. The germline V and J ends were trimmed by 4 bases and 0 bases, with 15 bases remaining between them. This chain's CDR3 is CASSSQGLGDQETQYF. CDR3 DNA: TGTGCCAGCAGCTCCCAGGGACTTGGCGACCAAGAGACCCAGTACTTC.